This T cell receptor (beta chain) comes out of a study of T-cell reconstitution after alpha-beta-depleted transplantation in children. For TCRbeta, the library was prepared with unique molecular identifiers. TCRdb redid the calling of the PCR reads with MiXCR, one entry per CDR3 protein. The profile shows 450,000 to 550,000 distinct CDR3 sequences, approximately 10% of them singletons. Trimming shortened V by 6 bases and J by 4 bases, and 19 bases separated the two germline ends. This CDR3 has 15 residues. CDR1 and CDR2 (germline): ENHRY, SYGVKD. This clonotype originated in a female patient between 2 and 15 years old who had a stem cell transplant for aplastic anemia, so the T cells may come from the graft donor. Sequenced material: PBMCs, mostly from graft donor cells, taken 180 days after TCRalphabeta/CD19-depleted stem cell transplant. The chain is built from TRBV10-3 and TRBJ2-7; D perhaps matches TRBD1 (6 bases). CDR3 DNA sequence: TGTGCCATCAGGAACCAGGACAGAGAACCTTACGAGCAGTACTTC. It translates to CAIRNQDREPYEQYF.